Below, 25 T cell receptor beta chains from the same sample are listed, as sequenced in a study of T cell responses to AZD1222 COVID-19 vaccine. Measured with immunoSEQ multiplex PCR; TCRdb has only the in-frame clones, and not every one. The sample has 40,000 to 55,000 clones, roughly 75% seen once. The sequenced sample was peripheral blood, obtained on day 0 of AZD1222 vaccination. All receptors derive from an adult in good health.

CDR3 residues: CASGRSSGGQETQYF. DNA for the CDR3: TGCGCCAGCGGAAGGTCTAGCGGGGGTCAAGAGACCCAGTACTTC. The rearrangement links TRBV5-1 to TRBJ2-5; 10 bases line up with TRBD2. This CDR3 has 15 residues. Germline V gene lookup returns CDR1 SGHRS and CDR2 YFSETQ. V shed 7 bases, J shed 2 bases, and the junction held 8 bases outside the gene matches. Combining the CDR3 with reference TRBV5-1 and TRBJ2-5 gives the whole variable domain KAGVTQTPRYLIKTRGQQVTLSCSPISGHRSVSWYQQTPGQGLQFLFEYFSETQRNKGNFPGRFSGRQFSNSRSEMNVSTLELGDSALYLCASGRSSGGQETQYFGPGTRLLVL.

V gene TRBV7-9 combines with J gene TRBJ1-1, with 10 bases aligning to TRBD1. V was clipped by 3 bases and J by 4 bases; unmatched bases: 5. The germline gives CDR1 SEHNR, CDR2 FQNEAQ (reference sequence). This CDR3 spans 15 amino acids. CDR3: CASSFVTGGGTEAFF. CDR3 DNA: TGTGCCAGCAGCTTTGTGACAGGGGGCGGCACTGAAGCTTTCTTT.

This rearrangement joins TRBV4-3 to TRBJ2-3; D perhaps matches TRBD1 (6 bases). Germline V CDR1 and CDR2: LGHNA, YSLEER. The V end lost 0 bases, the J end lost 0 bases, and 13 bases lay between the germline ends. The CDR3 has 17 residues. The chain's CDR3 is CASSQDSTGRSTDTQYF. DNA for the CDR3: TGCGCCAGCAGCCAAGATTCCACAGGGCGTAGCACAGATACGCAGTATTTT.

CDR3 in amino acids: CASSTGFSNTEAFF. For the CDR3, the DNA is TGTGCCAGCAGCACAGGGTTTTCGAACACTGAAGCTTTCTTT. J is TRBJ1-1 and V is TRBV7-2, with D tentatively TRBD1 (6 bases). The V gene lost 5 bases and the J gene lost 1 base, with 11 bases spanning the gap. Germline loops: CDR1 SGHTA, CDR2 FQGNSA. The CDR3 is 14 amino acids.

The rearrangement links TRBV10-2 to TRBJ1-2, with a possible D match to TRBD1 (5 bases). Germline V gene lookup returns CDR1 WSHSY and CDR2 SAAADI. The ends were cut back, 0 bases at V and 6 bases at J, with 14 bases in the middle. The CDR3 runs to 15 residues. The CDR3 region has the DNA TGCGCCAGCAGTGAGTCCGCTGGGGGACTTGATGGCTACACCTTC. As protein: CASSESAGGLDGYTF.

The V and J genes are TRBV2 and TRBJ1-4; D possibly corresponds to TRBD1 (5 bases). Germline CDR1 SNHLY, CDR2 FYNNEI. This CDR3 spans 14 amino acids. V lost 2 bases and J lost 5, with 9 bases in between. This chain's CDR3 is CASSETGLNEKLFF. The CDR3 DNA follows: TGTGCCAGCAGTGAAACGGGGCTGAATGAAAAACTGTTTTTT.

The chain employs TRBV3-1 (or the pseudogene TRBV3-2) and TRBJ1-3; D uncertain. CDR1 and CDR2 (germline): LGHDT, YNNKEL (reference sequence). V lost 0 bases, J lost 0 bases, and 6 bases lay in between. There are 15 residues in the CDR3. The CDR3 DNA is TGTGCCAGCAGCCAAGATGACCTCTCTGGAAACACCATATATTTT. The encoded protein is CASSQDDLSGNTIYF.

V and J are TRBV2 and TRBJ1-2; 7 nucleotides match TRBD1. The CDR3 covers 14 residues. Per the germline V gene, CDR1 is SNHLY and CDR2 is FYNNEI. With 2 bases clipped from V and 3 bases from J, the junction kept 3 bases outside the gene matches. CDR3 nucleotides: TGTGCCAGCAGTGAACAAGGACAGGACTATGGCTACACCTTC. Encoded protein: CASSEQGQDYGYTF.

This chain uses TRBV2 with TRBJ1-3, with no clear D. The CDR3 sequence is 14 residues long. Trimming stripped 0 bases from V and 0 bases from J, with 3 bases between. The germline CDR1 and CDR2 sequences are SNHLY and FYNNEI. The CDR3 protein is CASSEAFSGNTIYF. The CDR3 coding sequence is TGTGCCAGCAGTGAAGCTTTCTCTGGAAACACCATATATTTT.

The rearrangement links TRBV7-8 to TRBJ2-5; D perhaps matches TRBD1 (5 bases). Per the germline V gene, CDR1 is SGHVS and CDR2 is FQNEAQ. Between the trimmed V and J ends, which lost 7 bases and 3 bases, there was a span of 18 bases. The CDR3 is 15 residues long. The CDR3 DNA sequence: TGTGCCAGCAATCCGGACGGCTTAGGGGAAGAGACCCAGTACTTC. This translates into CASNPDGLGEETQYF.

CDR3 in amino acids: CAWNTWRGRNSPLHF. In DNA form, the CDR3 reads TGTGCCTGGAATACGTGGAGGGGGCGGAATTCACCCCTCCACTTT. The rearrangement joins TRBV30 to TRBJ1-6; TRBD1 matches at 7 bases. The CDR3 has 15 residues. Germline CDR1 reads GTSNPN; CDR2 reads SVGIG (reference sequence). V lost 4 bases, J lost 7 bases, and 10 bases stayed unmatched.

The chain recombines TRBV4-2 with TRBJ2-3, with D possibly matching TRBD2 (5 bases). V shed 0 bases and J shed 7 bases, with 14 bases lying between them. CDR3 length: 15 amino acids. Per the germline V gene, CDR1 is LGHNA and CDR2 is YNFKEQ. The CDR3 protein is CASSQDWTQRYTQYF. CDR3 nucleotide sequence: TGTGCCAGCAGCCAAGACTGGACTCAACGTTATACGCAGTATTTT.

The chain carries TRBV11-2 and TRBJ1-5; the D is unclear. With 0 bases removed from V and 10 bases from J, the gap between germline ends came to 13 bases. The germline gives CDR1 SGHAT, CDR2 FQNNGV. This CDR3 region has 14 residues. The CDR3 loop is CASSLETAKSPQHF. In DNA form, the CDR3 reads TGTGCCAGCAGCTTAGAGACGGCTAAAAGCCCCCAGCATTTT.

This chain joins TRBV11-3 and TRBJ2-2; 10 bases fit TRBD1. V gave up 5 bases and J gave up 4 bases; unmatched junction bases: 7. Per germline, CDR1 SGHNT and CDR2 YENEEA. This CDR3 is built from 16 residues. CDR3 region: CASSHSGTGVTGELFF. CDR3 bases: TGTGCCAGCAGCCACTCAGGGACAGGGGTCACCGGGGAGCTGTTTTTT.

This clone has a handful of counts. This chain links TRBV6-5 with TRBJ1-2; a possible D gene is TRBD1 (5 bases). V lost 0 bases and J 6 bases, leaving 11 bases between the germline ends. The germline CDR1 and CDR2 sequences are MNHEY and SVGAGI. The CDR3 consists of 14 residues. The CDR3 loop reads CASSYSPDMDGYTF. Here the CDR3 DNA reads TGTGCCAGCAGTTACTCTCCGGACATGGATGGCTACACCTTC.

The DNA of the CDR3 is TGTGCCAGCTCACCACCAGGAGGGTTGGACGAGCAGTACTTC. Translated, it gives CASSPPGGLDEQYF. The gene calls are TRBV18 and TRBJ2-7, with D possibly TRBD2 on 6 matching bases. Germline lookup yields CDR1 KGHSH and CDR2 LQKENI. Trimming pared 0 bases from V and 5 bases from J, leaving 11 bases between. CDR3 length: 14 amino acids.

The chain combines TRBV4-2 with TRBJ2-2, with 7 bases matching TRBD1. This CDR3 comprises 15 residues. V shed 1 base, J shed 7 bases, and the junction held 6 bases outside the gene matches. Germline values: CDR1 LGHNA, CDR2 YNFKEQ. CDR3 coding DNA: TGTGCCAGCAGCCAAGCAGGGGGAAGTATCGGGGAGCTGTTTTTT. It yields the protein CASSQAGGSIGELFF.

The V gene is TRBV11-3, the J gene TRBJ2-1; TRBD1 might be the D (6 bases). The CDR3 runs to 14 residues. The germline V gene encodes CDR1 SGHNT and CDR2 YENEEA. Deletions cut 5 bases from V and 4 bases from J, with 12 bases between. This CDR3 is CASSRGGEYNEQFF. In nucleotides, the CDR3 is TGTGCCAGCAGCCGTGGGGGCGAATACAATGAGCAGTTCTTC.

DNA of the CDR3: TGTGCCAGCAAGGGTAACTACGAGCAGTACTTC. Its protein is CASKGNYEQYF. The V call is TRBV28, the J call TRBJ2-7; unclear D gene. The V end lost 7 bases, the J end lost 3 bases, and 7 bases lay between the germline ends. CDR3 length: 11 residues. Germline CDR1 is MDHEN and CDR2 is SYDVKM.

The V gene is TRBV11-3, the J gene TRBJ2-1, with 9 positions matching TRBD1. With V trimmed by 4 bases and J by 6 bases, 10 bases remained unmatched. The CDR3 has 16 amino acids. CDR1 SGHNT and CDR2 YENEEA come from the germline V gene. The CDR3 coding sequence is TGTGCCAGCAGCTATGTAGGACAGGGGTTACGCAATGAGCAGTTCTTC. Protein: CASSYVGQGLRNEQFF.

The chain uses TRBV28 and TRBJ2-7; TRBD2 is a possible D gene (5 bases). Trimming cost V 5 bases and J 0 bases, with 8 bases left between them. Germline loops: CDR1 MDHEN, CDR2 SYDVKM. This CDR3 region has 13 residues. The CDR3 protein is CASSEGDSYEQYF. The CDR3 DNA follows: TGTGCCAGCAGTGAGGGAGACTCCTACGAGCAGTACTTC.

The V gene is TRBV7-2, the J gene TRBJ1-2; D unresolved. Trimming pared 5 bases from V and 3 bases from J, leaving 13 bases between. Per germline, CDR1 SGHTA and CDR2 FQGNSA. The CDR3 has 14 amino acids. CDR3 loop: CASSEASSDYGYTF. The CDR3 DNA is TGTGCCAGCAGCGAAGCGTCGAGTGACTATGGCTACACCTTC.

This clone has only one observation. This rearrangement joins TRBV11-1 to TRBJ1-1; tentative D call: TRBD1 (5 bases). This CDR3 spans 13 amino acids. V was pared by 5 bases and J by 8 bases, with 15 bases between. Germline V gene sequence: CDR1 SGHAT, CDR2 FQDESV (reference sequence). The CDR3 DNA reads TGTGCCAGCAGCCCCACGGAGGGGAGGGAAGCTTTCTTT. Its translation is CASSPTEGREAFF.

The chain has TRBV28 and TRBJ1-4, with 8 nucleotides matching TRBD1. The CDR3 is 17 residues long. Trimming at V came to 3 bases and at J to 4 bases, leaving 10 bases not matched to a gene. Germline loops: CDR1 MDHEN, CDR2 SYDVKM. The CDR3 region has the DNA TGTGCCAGCAGTTTGGATAGGGACAGGACCTTTAATGAAAAACTGTTTTTT. The encoded protein is CASSLDRDRTFNEKLFF.

To note about this clone: At one end the junction does not follow the germline gene, possibly because of a read error. The chain links TRBV6-5 to TRBJ2-7; D remains unclear. Germline CDR1 is MNHEY and CDR2 is SVGAGI. The CDR3 extends over 13 amino acids. For the CDR3, the DNA is TGTGCCAGCAGTGACTCGAGCTCCTACGAGCAGTACTTC. It is translated as CASSDSSSYEQYF.